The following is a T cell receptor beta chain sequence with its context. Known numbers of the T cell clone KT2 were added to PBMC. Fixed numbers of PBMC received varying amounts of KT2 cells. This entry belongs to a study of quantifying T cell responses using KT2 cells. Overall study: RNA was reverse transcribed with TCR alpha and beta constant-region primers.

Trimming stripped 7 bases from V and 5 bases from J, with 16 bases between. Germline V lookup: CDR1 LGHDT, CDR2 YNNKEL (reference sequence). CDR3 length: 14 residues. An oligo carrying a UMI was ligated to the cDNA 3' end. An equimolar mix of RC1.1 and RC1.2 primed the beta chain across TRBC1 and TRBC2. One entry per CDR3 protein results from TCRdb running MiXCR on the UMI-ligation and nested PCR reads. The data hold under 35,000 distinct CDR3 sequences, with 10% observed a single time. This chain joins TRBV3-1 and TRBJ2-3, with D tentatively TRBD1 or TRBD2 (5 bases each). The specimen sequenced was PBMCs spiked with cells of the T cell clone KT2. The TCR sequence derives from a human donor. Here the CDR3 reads CASTQDSRGDTQYF. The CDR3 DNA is TGTGCCAGCACCCAGGACTCGAGGGGAGATACGCAGTATTTT.